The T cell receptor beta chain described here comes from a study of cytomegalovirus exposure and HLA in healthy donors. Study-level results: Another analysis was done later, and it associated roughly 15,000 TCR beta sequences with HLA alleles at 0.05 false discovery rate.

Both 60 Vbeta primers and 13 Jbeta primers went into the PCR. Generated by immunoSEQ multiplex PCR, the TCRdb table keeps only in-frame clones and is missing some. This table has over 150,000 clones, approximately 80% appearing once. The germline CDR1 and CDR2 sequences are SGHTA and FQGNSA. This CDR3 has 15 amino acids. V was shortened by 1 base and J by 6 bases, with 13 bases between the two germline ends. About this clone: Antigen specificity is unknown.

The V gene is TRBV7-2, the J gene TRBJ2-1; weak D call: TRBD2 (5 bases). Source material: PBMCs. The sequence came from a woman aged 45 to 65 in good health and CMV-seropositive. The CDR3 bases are TGTGCCAGCAGCTTAGAGAGAGGGTTAAGCAATGAGCAGTTCTTC. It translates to CASSLERGLSNEQFF.